This T cell receptor (beta chain) appears in the sequencing data of a study of blood T cells in healthy people across ages (dated by TCRdb to about 2015). Study-level background: Template switching captured roughly one uniquely barcoded TCR beta cDNA molecule per two T cells in model experiments. Age-related changes in TCR beta repertoire diversity were measured in the study by deep sequencing normalized with unique cDNA molecular identifiers. Using the same blood draw, the study looked at two additional independent replicas of 1 million unique cDNA reads for two donors, one aged 18 to 30 and the other aged 80 or older. The donors were divided into four age groups: young (average 16 years), middle-aged (under 40), aged (approximately 59) and long-lived (82). To avoid experimental bias, donors of different ages were distributed randomly across sequencing lanes.

Deletion took 6 bases off V and 2 bases off J, with a span of 18 bases between the germline ends. Reading from cysteine to phenylalanine, the CDR3 counts 16 amino acids. Only the CDR3 DNA stays, 48 bases, in frame from base 1. Systemically healthy Caucasian individuals from Russia, about 38 in total and aged about 6 to 95 years, were included as donors. Each donor gave about 9.8 milliliters of peripheral blood, drawn into EDTA-treated Vacutainer tubes. Ficoll-Paque density-gradient centrifugation was used to isolate PBMCs, with at least 6.5 million per sample. Trizol reagent was used to extract total RNA from the PBMCs, yielding at least 6 micrograms per sample. Naive CD45RAhigh/CD27high T cell percentages were measured by flow cytometry on a PBMC aliquot from every donor. In regard to this clonotype: The antigen it recognizes is unknown. Base qualities are not at hand, and no much larger clone is one base apart.

Receptors were amplified or captured by 5' RACE. Sequencer: Illumina HiSeq 2500. The second PCR ran for about 6 to 12 cycles and used a J-beta primer mix along with a sample-barcoded 5' primer. A template-switch 5' adaptor carrying 12 random nucleotides introduced a unique molecular identifier onto each TCR beta cDNA molecule. At least 2.5 million CDR3-containing paired-end reads were obtained from each sample. First-strand cDNA was synthesized from all RNA with the Mint cDNA synthesis kit, primed by a TRBC-specific oligonucleotide. Following uracil-DNA glycosylase treatment, a first 18-cycle PCR with universal primers M1SS and BC2_uni_R was performed on all cDNA. The source study handled its data this way. Each sample was normalized by randomly selecting 1 million high-quality reads, each carrying a distinct molecular identifier. Instead of being binned into consensus sequences, reads with shared molecular identifiers were discarded. MiTCR, run with a Q25 quality threshold and the strictest error-elimination algorithm, handled CDR3 identification, clonotype clustering and error correction. A nonparametric unseen species model with Euler transformation was used to estimate lower-bound total TCR beta diversity. The raw public reads went through TCRdb reprocessing: fastp at Q25, MiXCR clone calling, in-frame beta chains kept. CDR3 protein duplicates are merged, each entry listing the most common genes and DNA. What appears here as the V and J calls and clone size reflects TCRdb's work, not the paper's. Within this sample are about 720,000 distinct CDR3 sequences, with 20% to 25% of them counted one time only. The ten largest clones represent about 20% of the sample.

The investigation overall reported the following: Observed TCR beta diversity per million T cells fell roughly linearly with age, and a significant reduction was already apparent by age around 39. A strong correlation was found between observed TCR beta diversity and the percentage of naive T cells measured by flow cytometry. Estimates of total diversity based on one million sequenced T cells were regarded as lower bounds and as underestimates. Bulk unsorted PBMC profiling prevented conclusive comparison of naive and antigen-experienced compartments. Compared with the aged group, the long-lived group had more naive CD4+ T cells, fewer expanded clones and increased TCR diversity, a pattern suggesting age selection. The CMV infection status of donors was not known, potentially confounding age-related changes in expanded clonotypes.

The chain is made from TRBV12-3 or TRBV12-4 and TRBJ2-3, with a weak D call of TRBD2 (5 bases match). The sample taken for sequencing was blood. This receptor was obtained from a man between 65 and 80 years old in good health. The DNA reads TGTGCCAGCAGCCGAGCGCTAGCAACCACCACAGATACGCAGTATTTT. This gives the protein CASSRALATTTDTQYF.